This T cell receptor beta chain is from a study of tumor-infiltrating lymphocytes in primary liver carcinoma. The CDR3 contains 14 residues. The V end was cut by 1 base, the J end by 5 bases, with 12 bases between. The V gene's germline CDR1 is SEHNR and CDR2 FQNEAQ (reference sequence). A primer matching the constant region was used to make TCR beta cDNA from 500 to 650 ng of total RNA. Researchers made the TCR beta libraries by running three nested multiplex PCR rounds with slightly modified ARM-PCR. Running roughly 10 cycles apiece, the first two PCR rounds relied on TRBV1-TRBV30 forward primers together with a C-beta reverse primer. TCRdb passed the multiplex PCR reads through MiXCR, listing each CDR3 protein once. Of roughly 100,000 distinct CDR3 sequences in the sample, about four fifths were seen once. This clonotype has ten or more counts. The source material, about 19-30 mg of unsorted bulk tissue, was used to co-extract RNA and DNA.

V and J are TRBV7-9 and TRBJ2-7, with a tentative D call TRBD2 (5 bases). The TCR sequence derives from a man aged 40-55 years with primary liver carcinoma and hepatitis B virus infection. Material for sequencing was liver tumor tissue from sampling region 3. Subset in this sample: tumor region T3, left-lateral pole. CDR3 nucleotides: TGTGCCAGCAGCTTAGGGAACACCGGGGACGAGCAGTACTTC. Amino acids: CASSLGNTGDEQYF.